One sample yielded the 6 T cell receptor beta chains listed below, sequenced in a study of blood T cell repertoires in COVID-19. TCRdb keeps only in-frame clones here, not all; method: immunoSEQ multiplex PCR. The sample lists 20,000 to 25,000 clones, about 83% occurring once. Sequencing was carried out using peripheral blood. These TCRs come from a man in his sixties or seventies with acute or convalescent COVID-19.

The sample holds a few counts of this clone. This chain links TRBV7-8 with TRBJ1-1, with 7 nucleotides matching TRBD1. V shed 8 bases, J shed 4 bases, and the junction held 13 bases outside the gene matches. Germline CDR1 is SGHVS and CDR2 is FQNEAQ. The CDR3 runs to 15 residues. The CDR3 reads CASQPRGPAGTEAFF. CDR3 nucleotide sequence: TGTGCCAGCCAACCGAGGGGGCCCGCGGGCACTGAAGCTTTCTTT.

This chain uses TRBV11-2 with TRBJ2-5, with 8 bases aligning to TRBD2. The CDR3 has 14 residues. Germline CDR1 reads SGHAT; CDR2 reads FQNNGV. The V and J ends lost 6 bases and 5 bases, in that order; junction bases with no gene match: 8. The DNA of the CDR3 is TGTGCCAGCAGAGACGGGGGGGCCCGGGAGACCCAGTACTTC. This sequence encodes CASRDGGARETQYF.

This clone showed up just a few times. The gene calls are TRBV18 and TRBJ1-5, with D maybe TRBD1 (6 bases). Trimming removed 5 bases at V and 2 bases at J, with 10 bases between. The germline V gene encodes CDR1 KGHSH and CDR2 LQKENI. CDR3 size: 14 residues. CDR3 coding DNA: TGTGCCAGCTCAGGGGACAATCGCAATCAGCCCCAGCATTTT. Its translation is CASSGDNRNQPQHF.

A single count supports this clone. The chain recombines TRBV4-1 with TRBJ1-4, with D uncertain. The CDR3 runs 15 residues. Germline CDR1 and CDR2: MGHRA and YSYEKL. The ends were cut back, 3 bases at V and 3 bases at J, with 11 bases in the middle. The CDR3 region is CASSHSQSANEKLFF. DNA of the CDR3: TGCGCCAGCAGCCACAGTCAGTCAGCTAATGAAAAACTGTTTTTT.

This chain connects TRBV5-1 to TRBJ2-7; D possibly corresponds to TRBD2 (5 bases). The CDR3 totals 14 residues. Germline V gene data show CDR1 as SGHRS and CDR2 as YFSETQ. Trimming took off 0 bases at V and 5 bases at J, with 12 bases between the two ends. The chain's CDR3 is CASSLEPGRHEQYF. The CDR3, as DNA: TGCGCCAGCAGCTTGGAACCGGGAAGGCACGAGCAGTACTTC. The full variable domain, with the rest looked up from reference TRBV5-1 and TRBJ2-7, is KAGVTQTPRYLIKTRGQQVTLSCSPISGHRSVSWYQQTPGQGLQFLFEYFSETQRNKGNFPGRFSGRQFSNSRSEMNVSTLELGDSALYLCASSLEPGRHEQYFGPGTRLTVT.

V and J are TRBV30 and TRBJ1-1, with no clear D. Germline V gene lookup returns CDR1 GTSNPN and CDR2 SVGIG (reference sequence). This CDR3 region has 13 residues. V was trimmed by 2 bases and J by 1 base, leaving 8 bases between them. The CDR3 is CAWSLQTNTEAFF. The CDR3 nucleotides read TGTGCCTGGAGTCTACAGACGAACACTGAAGCTTTCTTT.